This record concerns one TCR beta chain sequence. Germline and junction disagree at one end, which may indicate a read error. This record comes from a study of blood T cell repertoires in COVID-19. Study summary: Donors in the United States, Italy and Spain gave samples during acute or convalescent COVID-19. T cells, B-cell-depleted T cells, or PBMCs supplied cDNA or gDNA.

This CDR3 is built from 13 residues. CDR1 and CDR2 from the germline V gene are MDHEN and SYDVKM. Original handling: From reference gene primer amplification, estimates of nucleated cell counts were derived. Some clones are missing from TCRdb's copy, which holds only in-frame ones; the method was immunoSEQ multiplex PCR. Clone size and the V and J calls come from that table; the DNA yielded D and trimming. The data show some 240,000 clones, approximately 82% seen once. This receptor was obtained from a middle-aged man with active or convalescent COVID-19. The chain links TRBV28 to TRBJ1-2, with D tentatively TRBD1 (6 bases). The source material was peripheral blood. CDR3 amino acids: CAGSSPRRGGYTF. As DNA, the CDR3 is TGTGCCGGCAGTTCCCCCCGCAGGGGTGGCTACACCTTC.